This note documents a single T cell receptor (beta chain) sequence. The sample is drawn from a study of blood T cell repertoires in COVID-19. For the study at large: There were acute and convalescent COVID-19 samples, and they came from the United States, Italy and Spain. Sources were T cells, B-cell-depleted T cells, or PBMCs; the material itself was cDNA or gDNA.

The CDR3 totals 15 residues. Germline V CDR1 and CDR2: SGHRS, YFSETQ. V trimming: 6 bases; J trimming: 5 bases; junction bases outside the gene matches: 8. Original methodology: It was from reference gene primer amplification that nucleated cell counts were estimated. Sequenced by immunoSEQ multiplex PCR; TCRdb stores in-frame clones only, minus some. V and J calls and clone size are copied from that table; D and trimming were computed from the DNA. The sample holds roughly 380,000 clones, more than 65% seen once. The sequenced sample was peripheral blood. The sequence came from a human donor with acute or convalescent COVID-19. The donor label of this sample is uncertain. This chain uses TRBV5-1 with TRBJ1-4, with 9 bases fitting TRBD1. This chain's CDR3 is CASTYRDRVNEKLFF. Written as DNA, the CDR3 is TGCGCCAGCACCTACCGGGACAGGGTAAATGAAAAACTGTTTTTT.